The present T cell receptor beta chain was sequenced within a study of T cell responses to AZD1222 COVID-19 vaccine. A note on this clone: Its matching antigen is unknown.

CDR3 size: 11 residues. V lost 6 bases and J lost 10, with 10 bases in between. CDR1 MNHEY and CDR2 SVGAGI come from the germline V gene. Only in-frame clones appear in the TCRdb table, and some are missing; sequencing was by immunoSEQ multiplex PCR. The sample consists of 120,000 to 150,000 clones, over 75% of them appearing once. Study-level points and caveats: Increased Spike-specific TCR breadth and depth were observed after two AZD1222 doses.

The specimen was peripheral blood, collected 28 days after the second dose of the MenACWY control vaccine. V and J are TRBV6-5 and TRBJ2-1; D perhaps matches TRBD2 (6 bases). This TCR was sampled from an adult who received the MenACWY meningococcal vaccine as a control. CDR3 in DNA: TGTGCCAGCAGGGACCTAGCGGAGCAGTTCTTC. Encoded protein: CASRDLAEQFF.